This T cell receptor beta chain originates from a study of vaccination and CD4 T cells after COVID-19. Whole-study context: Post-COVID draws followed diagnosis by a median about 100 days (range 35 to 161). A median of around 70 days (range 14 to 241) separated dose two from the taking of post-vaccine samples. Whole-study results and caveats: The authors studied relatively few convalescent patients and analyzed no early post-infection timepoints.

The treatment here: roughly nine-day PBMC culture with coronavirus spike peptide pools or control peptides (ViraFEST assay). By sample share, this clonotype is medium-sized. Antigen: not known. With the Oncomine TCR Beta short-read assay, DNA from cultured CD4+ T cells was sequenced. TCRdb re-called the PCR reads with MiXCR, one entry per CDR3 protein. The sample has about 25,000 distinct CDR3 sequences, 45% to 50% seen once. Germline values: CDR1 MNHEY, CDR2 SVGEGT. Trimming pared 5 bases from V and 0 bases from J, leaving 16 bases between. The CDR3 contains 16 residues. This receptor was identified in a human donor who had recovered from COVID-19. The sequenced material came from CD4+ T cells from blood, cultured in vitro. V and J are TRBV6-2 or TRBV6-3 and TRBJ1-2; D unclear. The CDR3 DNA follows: TGTGCCAGCAGTAAGACCGAACTTCCCCCTAACTATGGCTACACCTTC. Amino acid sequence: CASSKTELPPNYGYTF.